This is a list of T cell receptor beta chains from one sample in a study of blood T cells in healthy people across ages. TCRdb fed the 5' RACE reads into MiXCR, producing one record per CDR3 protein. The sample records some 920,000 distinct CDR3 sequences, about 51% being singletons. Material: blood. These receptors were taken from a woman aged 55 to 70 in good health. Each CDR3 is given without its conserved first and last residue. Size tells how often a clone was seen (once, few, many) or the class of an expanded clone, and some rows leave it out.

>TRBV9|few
ASSRTGTGPGAQY
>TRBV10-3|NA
ATQGLAGEYEQY
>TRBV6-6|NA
ASSYLQQFGYGYT
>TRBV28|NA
ASRPRGGDWGYEQY
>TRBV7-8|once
ASSPRAAQPQH
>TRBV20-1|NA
SARAGATYNEQF
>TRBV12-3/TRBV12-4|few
ASSQHSGSNQPQH
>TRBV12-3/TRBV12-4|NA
ASRRVGGGSTDTQY
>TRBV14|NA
ASSLRRTGTQIFTDTQY
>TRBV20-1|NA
SASRSNEQF
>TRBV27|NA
ASSSTTRSKGEKLF
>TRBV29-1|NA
SVPRGGWETQY
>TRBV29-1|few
SVVEGSGGNTIY
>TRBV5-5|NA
ASSLVPPAGQSSYGYT
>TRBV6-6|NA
ASSYDAGLLGYEQY
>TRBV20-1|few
SARGGTSGRAPETQY
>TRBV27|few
ASSPTDRGLAGLGDTQY
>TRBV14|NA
ASSQVAQQY
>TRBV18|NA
ASSPPGASGRLDIQY
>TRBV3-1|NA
ASSPSGSRVYEQY
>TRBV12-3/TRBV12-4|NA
ASSLGQGAGTF
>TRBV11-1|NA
ASSPSLAGASYNEQY
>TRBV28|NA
ASSRLAGIAKNIQY
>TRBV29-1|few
SVESQGQETQY
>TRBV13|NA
ASSYGTGAEAF
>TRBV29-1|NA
SVEGTGVNEQY
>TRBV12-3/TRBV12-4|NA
ASSPRGAVNSPLH
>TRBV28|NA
ASRRRDRKGETQY
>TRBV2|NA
ASTGWEGPLADTQY
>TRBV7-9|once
ASSLSRASGYNEQY
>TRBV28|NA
ASRSRQGGTETQY
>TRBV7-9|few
ASSLARGQGDYGYT
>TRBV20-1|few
SAKGQGIETQY
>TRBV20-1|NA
SATFLGSLGDTQY
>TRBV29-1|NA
SVELAGETQY
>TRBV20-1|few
SARSALAGSTYSYNEQF
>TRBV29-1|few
SVALTGTDTQY
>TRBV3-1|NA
ASSQWGIRGRNTEAF
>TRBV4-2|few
ASSQLGVRQGNYEQY
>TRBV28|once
ASSFTGQTYEQY
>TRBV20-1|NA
SASGTSGSIQVRTQY
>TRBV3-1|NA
ASSQSRAGPGDEQY
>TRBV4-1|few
ASSQSLGYNEQF
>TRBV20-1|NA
SATALLAGGTNEQF
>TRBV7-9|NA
ASSANRGLGANVLT
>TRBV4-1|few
ASSQGDRVVETQY
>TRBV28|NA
ASLTLGTMAYGQY
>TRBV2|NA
ASSPAPGQAYNEQF
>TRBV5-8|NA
ASSLGTSGYRQETQY
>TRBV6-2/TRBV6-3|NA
ASLAQTTYEQY
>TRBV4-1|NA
ASSRPGQTKNIQY